This passage covers 19 T cell receptor beta chains from one sample sequenced in a study of blood T cell repertoires in COVID-19. TCRdb keeps only in-frame clones here, not all; method: immunoSEQ multiplex PCR. The data show a few hundred thousand clones, about 86% seen once. What was sequenced was peripheral blood. The receptors were gathered from a woman in her 70s with COVID-19, enrolled during active disease.

The chain carries TRBV7-2 and TRBJ1-3, with 9 bases lining up with TRBD1. This CDR3 has 16 amino acids. V was pared by 5 bases and J by 0 bases, with 5 bases of the junction left unmatched. The V gene's germline CDR1 is SGHTA and CDR2 FQGNSA. The CDR3 DNA sequence: TGTGCCAGCAGCCTACAGGGGGCAGACTCTGGAAACACCATATATTTT. Translated: CASSLQGADSGNTIYF. The full variable domain, completed using reference TRBV7-2 and TRBJ1-3, is GAGVSQSPSNKVTEKGKDVELRCDPISGHTALYWYRQSLGQGLEFLIYFQGNSAPDKSGLPSDRFSAERTGGSVSTLTIQRTQQEDSAVYLCASSLQGADSGNTIYFGEGSWLTVV.

The chain links TRBV20-1 to TRBJ1-3, with D maybe TRBD1 (5 bases). Germline V lookup: CDR1 DFQATT, CDR2 SNEGSKA (reference sequence). The ends were cut back, 3 bases at V and 0 bases at J, with 12 bases in the middle. There are 15 residues in the CDR3. For the CDR3, the DNA is TGCAGTGCTAGTGTACAGGCGAGCTCTGGAAACACCATATATTTT. Translated: CSASVQASSGNTIYF.

The V call is TRBV7-8, the J call TRBJ2-5; TRBD2 agrees at 11 bases. Losses at the gene ends were 1 base for V and 5 bases for J; bases not matched to a gene: 6. Germline V gene sequence: CDR1 SGHVS, CDR2 FQNEAQ. The CDR3 is made up of 16 amino acids. The CDR3: CASSLVSGGAWETQYF. The CDR3 DNA is TGTGCCAGCAGCTTAGTTAGCGGGGGGGCCTGGGAGACCCAGTACTTC.

The V call is TRBV6-6, the J call TRBJ2-2; 8 bases align to TRBD1. There are 16 residues in the CDR3. The germline V gene encodes CDR1 MNHNY and CDR2 SVGAGI (reference sequence). The V segment lost 0 bases and the J segment 6 bases; nucleotides outside the gene matches: 6. CDR3 in DNA: TGTGCCAGCAGTTACTCGGCAGGGGGCTTTTCCGGGGAGCTGTTTTTT. It yields the protein CASSYSAGGFSGELFF.

The V gene is TRBV30, the J gene TRBJ1-2, with 11 nucleotides matching TRBD1. This CDR3 comprises 14 residues. With 3 bases clipped from V and 8 bases from J, the junction kept 8 bases outside the gene matches. Germline CDR1 is GTSNPN and CDR2 is SVGIG (reference sequence). In DNA form, the CDR3 reads TGTGCCTGGAGGGGACAGGGGGACTTCTGGGGCTACACCTTC. This codes for CAWRGQGDFWGYTF.

The rearrangement uses TRBV5-1 and TRBJ2-5, with D perhaps TRBD1 (6 bases). From germline, CDR1 is SGHRS and CDR2 YFSETQ. V was trimmed by 0 bases and J by 4 bases, leaving 13 bases between them. The CDR3 totals 15 residues. The DNA for the CDR3 is TGCGCCAGCAGCTTGGGGGGGCCGGCGGGAGAGACCCAGTACTTC. This translates into CASSLGGPAGETQYF.

V and J are TRBV5-4 and TRBJ1-4, with 8 positions matching TRBD1. The CDR3 extends over 16 amino acids. The germline V gene has CDR1 SGHNT and CDR2 YYREEE (reference sequence). The J segment lost 4 bases and the V segment lost 4 bases, leaving 9 bases of the junction unmatched. Here the CDR3 DNA reads TGTGCCAGCAGCCGAGGTGCCGGACAGGGTAATGAAAAACTGTTTTTT. It is translated as CASSRGAGQGNEKLFF.

The CDR3 is CASSRRTENYGYTF. CDR3 in DNA: TGTGCCAGCAGCCGGAGGACAGAGAACTATGGCTACACCTTC. This chain connects TRBV7-2 to TRBJ1-2; weak D call: TRBD1 (6 bases). CDR3 length: 14 residues. The V end was cut by 5 bases, the J end by 2 bases, with 12 bases between. CDR1 and CDR2 from the germline V gene are SGHTA and FQGNSA.

This clone occurred a few times. The rearrangement uses TRBV9 and TRBJ2-3; weak D call: TRBD2 (5 bases). V lost 0 bases and J lost 0, with 14 bases in between. Germline CDR1 SGDLS, CDR2 YYNGEE. The CDR3 consists of 17 residues. The CDR3 nucleotides are TGTGCCAGCAGCGTAGAGGCGGGTACCTTAAGCACAGATACGCAGTATTTT. This sequence encodes CASSVEAGTLSTDTQYF. Full variable domain (missing parts from reference TRBV9 and TRBJ2-3): DSGVTQTPKHLITATGQRVTLRCSPRSGDLSVYWYQQSLDQGLQFLIQYYNGEERAKGNILERFSAQQFPDLHSELNLSSLELGDSALYFCASSVEAGTLSTDTQYFGPGTRLTVL.

The J gene is TRBJ1-3, the V gene TRBV28; D remains ambiguous. This CDR3 is built from 14 residues. Trimming took 6 bases from V and 3 from J, leaving 12 bases between them. The V gene's germline CDR1 is MDHEN and CDR2 SYDVKM. The CDR3 here is CASSVSGNGNTIYF. CDR3 DNA: TGTGCCAGCAGCGTTTCGGGGAATGGAAACACCATATATTTT.

The chain carries TRBV9 and TRBJ2-3; TRBD2 matches at 9 bases. The CDR3 is 15 amino acids. From germline, CDR1 is SGDLS and CDR2 YYNGEE. Germline trimming cut 5 bases from V and 2 bases from J; bases unmatched to any gene: 6. CDR3 DNA sequence: TGTGCCAGCAGGCCGACTAGCGGAGACACAGATACGCAGTATTTT. Amino acid sequence: CASRPTSGDTDTQYF.

V usage is TRBV18 and J usage is TRBJ2-7; 7 bases match TRBD1. CDR3 length: 16 residues. Losses at the gene ends were 2 bases for V and 2 bases for J; bases not matched to a gene: 9. Germline-derived CDR1 and CDR2 are KGHSH and LQKENI. The CDR3 DNA reads TGTGCCAGCTCACCAACCACAGGGGTAGGCGCCTACGAGCAGTACTTC. This translates into CASSPTTGVGAYEQYF.

The gene calls are TRBV7-6 and TRBJ1-1; D gene unclear. Per germline, CDR1 SGHVS and CDR2 FNYEAQ. The CDR3 runs to 13 residues. V shed 1 base and J shed 6 bases, with 9 bases lying between them. CDR3 amino acids: CASSLGPRAEAFF. The CDR3 DNA reads as TGTGCCAGCAGCTTAGGACCTCGGGCTGAAGCTTTCTTT.

The genes are TRBV9 and TRBJ2-3; TRBD2 might be the D (5 bases). The CDR3 is 15 amino acids. From germline, CDR1 is SGDLS and CDR2 YYNGEE. Deletions cut 0 bases from V and 0 bases from J, with 8 bases between. CDR3 residues: CASSVEAVSTDTQYF. CDR3 DNA sequence: TGTGCCAGCAGCGTAGAAGCGGTTAGCACAGATACGCAGTATTTT. Based on the CDR3 plus reference TRBV9 and TRBJ2-3, the full variable domain is DSGVTQTPKHLITATGQRVTLRCSPRSGDLSVYWYQQSLDQGLQFLIQYYNGEERAKGNILERFSAQQFPDLHSELNLSSLELGDSALYFCASSVEAVSTDTQYFGPGTRLTVL.

J is TRBJ1-4 and V is TRBV28, with D tentatively TRBD1 (6 bases). Germline lookup yields CDR1 MDHEN and CDR2 SYDVKM. Trimming left V 2 bases short and J 5 bases short, with 9 bases between. CDR3 length equals 14 residues. The DNA of the CDR3 is TGTGCCAGCAGTTTAGGGGGGGCAAATGAAAAACTGTTTTTT. It yields the protein CASSLGGANEKLFF. The full variable domain, its missing parts supplied by reference TRBV28 and TRBJ1-4, is DVKVTQSSRYLVKRTGEKVFLECVQDMDHENMFWYRQDPGLGLRLIYFSYDVKMKEKGDIPEGYSVSREKKERFSLILESASTNQTSMYLCASSLGGANEKLFFGSGTQLSVL.

The gene calls are TRBV2 and TRBJ1-2, with 7 bases fitting TRBD1. The CDR3 sequence is 13 residues long. CDR1 and CDR2 from the germline V gene are SNHLY and FYNNEI. The V and J ends lost 5 bases and 3 bases, in that order; junction bases with no gene match: 3. The chain's CDR3 is CASSQGGDYGYTF. As DNA, the CDR3 is TGTGCCAGCAGTCAAGGGGGCGACTATGGCTACACCTTC.

The chain uses TRBV5-1 and TRBJ1-1; 7 bases map to TRBD1. The CDR3 is made up of 15 amino acids. The germline gives CDR1 SGHRS, CDR2 YFSETQ. Trimming took 4 bases from V and 1 from J; bases not matched to a gene: 7. CDR3 loop: CASSPRTGTNTEAFF. For the CDR3, the DNA is TGCGCCAGCAGCCCTAGGACAGGAACGAACACTGAAGCTTTCTTT.

The chain links TRBV18 to TRBJ2-3; D might be TRBD1 (6 bases). Germline CDR1 and CDR2: KGHSH and LQKENI. The CDR3 totals 15 residues. V lost 2 bases and J lost 6, with 15 bases in between. DNA of the CDR3: TGTGCCAGCTCACCAAATGGTGGGGGCTACGATACGCAGTATTTT. Residues: CASSPNGGGYDTQYF.

In this sample, this clone turned up once. The chain uses TRBV18 and TRBJ1-2; 9 bases fit TRBD1. Trimming cost V 6 bases and J 6 bases; bases outside gene matches: 17. From germline, CDR1 is KGHSH and CDR2 LQKENI. CDR3 length: 17 residues. In DNA form, the CDR3 reads TGTGCCAGCTCTCCTAGAGCCTCAACAGGGGGCGGAGATGGCTACACCTTC. This codes for CASSPRASTGGGDGYTF.